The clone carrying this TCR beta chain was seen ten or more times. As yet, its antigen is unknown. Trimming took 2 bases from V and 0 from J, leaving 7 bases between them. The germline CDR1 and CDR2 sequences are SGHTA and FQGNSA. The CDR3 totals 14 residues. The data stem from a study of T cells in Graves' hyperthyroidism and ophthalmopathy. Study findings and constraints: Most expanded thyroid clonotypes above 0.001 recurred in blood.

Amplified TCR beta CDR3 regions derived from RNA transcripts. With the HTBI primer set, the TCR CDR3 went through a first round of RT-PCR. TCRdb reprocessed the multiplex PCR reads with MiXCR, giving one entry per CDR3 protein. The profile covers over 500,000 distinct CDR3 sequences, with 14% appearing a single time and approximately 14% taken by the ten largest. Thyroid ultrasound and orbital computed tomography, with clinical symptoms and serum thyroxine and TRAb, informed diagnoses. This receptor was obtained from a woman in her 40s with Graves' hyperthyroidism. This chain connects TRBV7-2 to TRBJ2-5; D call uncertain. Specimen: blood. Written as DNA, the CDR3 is TGTGCCAGCAGCTTACCGCCGTACCAAGAGACCCAGTACTTC. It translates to CASSLPPYQETQYF.